The present TCR beta chain was sequenced within a study of blood T cell repertoires in COVID-19. Individuals aged about 18 to 89 years were recruited from 20 to 25 US areas. Grouping used clinical history reported by participants in a survey and questionnaire. CDR3 size: 17 residues. Original processing methods: Reference gene primer amplification in the assay estimated nucleated cell counts. Measured with immunoSEQ multiplex PCR; TCRdb has only the in-frame clones, and not every one. The V and J calls and clone size were taken over from that table, and D and trimming were inferred from the DNA. The table lists hundreds of thousands of clones, roughly 87% of them singletons.

Sequenced input: PBMCs or T cells enriched from blood (not recorded which). V usage is TRBV21-1 and J usage is TRBJ2-6; the table gives TRBD1 as D, unverified against the DNA. TRBV21-1 is flagged as a pseudogene. The receptor comes from a woman aged 18-29 years who had recovered from COVID-19. The CDR3 here is CASSKEPRNSGANVLTF. CDR3 coding DNA: TGTGCCAGCAGCAAAGAACCCAGGAACTCTGGGGCCAACGTCCTGACTTTC.